This TCR beta chain was captured in a study of blood T cell repertoires in COVID-19. V shed 6 bases and J shed 4 bases, with 12 bases lying between them. The CDR3 totals 13 residues. Germline CDR1 reads LGHDT; CDR2 reads YNNKEL (reference sequence). Here immunoSEQ multiplex PCR was the method, and the copy in TCRdb shows in-frame clones only, minus some. The sample carries about 200,000 clones, more than 75% recorded once. The sequencing sample was made of peripheral blood. The V call is TRBV3-1 (or the pseudogene TRBV3-2), the J call TRBJ1-1; the D gene is possibly TRBD1 (5 bases). The sequence came from a middle-aged woman with COVID-19, enrolled during active disease. CDR3 amino acids: CASRGDWTTEAFF. CDR3 DNA sequence: TGTGCCAGCAGGGGGGACTGGACCACTGAAGCTTTCTTT.